These 23 T cell receptor beta chains were all obtained from the same sample, sequenced in a study of OX40 agonist ivuxolimab in advanced cancers. This table comes from immunoSEQ multiplex PCR, and its TCRdb copy is limited to in-frame clones, with some not included. The sample holds about 17,000 clones, roughly four fifths seen once. The sample consisted of CD4+ or CD8+ T cells sorted from blood, taken in a trial of the OX40 agonist ivuxolimab. The receptors shown here come from an adult with an advanced solid tumor such as melanoma, head and neck, liver or kidney cancer.

DNA for the CDR3: TGTGCCAGCAGCTTGGACGGAGAGCAGTTCTTC. Protein sequence: CASSLDGEQFF. This sequence joins TRBV5-4 and TRBJ2-1; D gene uncertain. V was cut by 0 bases and J by 10 bases, with 5 bases left in between. There are 11 residues in the CDR3. The germline gives CDR1 SGHNT, CDR2 YYREEE (reference sequence). Full variable domain (outside the CDR3, taken from reference TRBV5-4 and TRBJ2-1): ETGVTQSPTHLIKTRGQQVTLRCSSQSGHNTVSWYQQALGQGPQFIFQYYREEENGRGNFPPRFSGLQFPNYSSELNVNALELDDSALYLCASSLDGEQFFGPGTRLTVL.

The chain uses TRBV14 and TRBJ2-7, with D possibly being TRBD1 (5 bases). The germline gives CDR1 SGHDN, CDR2 FVKESK. V was cut by 4 bases and J by 7 bases, with 17 bases left in between. This CDR3 region has 14 residues. The CDR3 coding sequence is TGTGCCAGCAGCCTACTCGGTGGGGCCGGTGAGCAGTACTTC. Its protein is CASSLLGGAGEQYF.

This clone was seen only a few times. The chain has TRBV7-3 and TRBJ2-1; 13 nucleotides agree with TRBD2. The length of the CDR3 is 15 residues. V shed 5 bases, J shed 5 bases, and the junction held 3 bases outside the gene matches. CDR1 is SGHTA and CDR2 is FQGTGA in the germline V gene. CDR3 sequence: CASSLGTSGNNEQFF. DNA for the CDR3: TGTGCCAGCAGCCTTGGGACTAGCGGGAACAATGAGCAGTTCTTC. The complete variable domain, with remaining parts taken from reference TRBV7-3 and TRBJ2-1, reads GAGVSQTPSNKVTEKGKYVELRCDPISGHTALYWYRQSLGQGPEFLIYFQGTGAADDSGLPNDRFFAVRPEGSVSTLKIQRTERGDSAVYLCASSLGTSGNNEQFFGPGTRLTVL.

This clone was observed a handful of times. The chain carries TRBV7-6 and TRBJ2-7; 11 bases are shared with TRBD2. CDR3 length: 16 amino acids. CDR1 SGHVS and CDR2 FNYEAQ come from the germline V gene. Germline trimming cut 1 base from V and 7 bases from J; bases unmatched to any gene: 9. CDR3: CASSLEVAGGPREQYF. The CDR3 DNA sequence: TGTGCCAGCAGCTTAGAAGTAGCGGGAGGGCCTCGGGAGCAGTACTTC.

This clone was counted only a few times. In DNA form, the CDR3 reads TGTGCCAGCATCGCAGGGGGGCAAGAGACCCAGTACTTC. It specifies CASIAGGQETQYF. The gene calls are TRBV7-8 and TRBJ2-5, with D perhaps TRBD1 (7 bases). The CDR3 runs 13 residues. V lost 7 bases and J 2 bases, leaving 11 bases between the germline ends. CDR1 and CDR2 (germline): SGHVS, FQNEAQ.

This clone showed up just a few times. The chain combines TRBV14 with TRBJ2-4, with a weak D call TRBD1 (6 bases). The CDR3 sequence is 15 residues long. Trimming removed 1 base at V and 1 base at J, with 8 bases between. CDR1 and CDR2 (germline): SGHDN, FVKESK. CDR3 protein: CASSQVQGAKNIQYF. The CDR3 DNA reads TGTGCCAGCAGCCAAGTTCAGGGGGCCAAAAACATTCAGTACTTC.

The chain carries TRBV27 and TRBJ1-1; no clear D. Germline V CDR1 and CDR2: MNHEY, SMNVEV (reference sequence). V shed 0 bases and J shed 0 bases, with 11 bases lying between them. The CDR3 has 16 residues. CDR3 loop: CASSLSTGVLNTEAFF. CDR3 DNA: TGTGCCAGCAGTTTATCCACCGGGGTCTTGAACACTGAAGCTTTCTTT.

This chain connects TRBV28 to TRBJ1-2, with TRBD1 matching 7 bases. This CDR3 comprises 15 residues. V shed 5 bases and J 2 bases; nucleotides not matched to a gene: 8. Germline CDR1 reads MDHEN; CDR2 reads SYDVKM. The CDR3 DNA reads as TGTGCCAGCAGTCCGTGGGGACAGACCAACTATGGCTACACCTTC. Encoded protein: CASSPWGQTNYGYTF.

This clone was observed a single time. This rearrangement joins TRBV27 to TRBJ2-1, with D perhaps given as TRBD1 or TRBD2 (5 bases each). The CDR3 totals 14 residues. Germline CDR1 and CDR2: MNHEY and SMNVEV (reference sequence). With 4 bases removed from V and 9 bases from J, the gap between germline ends came to 16 bases. CDR3 sequence: CASSSGTWSGEQFF. CDR3 nucleotide sequence: TGTGCCAGCAGTTCCGGGACCTGGAGTGGTGAGCAGTTCTTC.

This clone appeared once. The chain recombines TRBV14 with TRBJ1-4; TRBD1 is a possible D gene (5 bases). The CDR3 runs to 18 residues. Germline V gene lookup returns CDR1 SGHDN and CDR2 FVKESK. Between the trimmed V and J ends, which lost 0 bases and 0 bases, there was a span of 14 bases. The chain's CDR3 is CASSQDPGHLATNEKLFF. CDR3 nucleotides: TGTGCCAGCAGCCAAGACCCCGGACACCTTGCAACTAATGAAAAACTGTTTTTT.

As concerns this clone: The junction and the germline gene differ at one end; a read error may be behind it. The sample holds other DNA sequences that translate to the same CDR3. V and J are TRBV6-1 and TRBJ2-6; either TRBD1 or TRBD2 may supply D (5 bases each). The CDR3 loop spans 15 amino acids. Per the germline V gene, CDR1 is MNHNS and CDR2 is SASEGT. This chain's CDR3 is CASSEGGAGANVLTF. CDR3 coding DNA: TGTGCCAGCAGTGAAGGGGGAGCTGGGGCCAACGTCCTGACCTTC.

The chain recombines TRBV30 with TRBJ1-4; D is uncertain. Germline-derived CDR1 and CDR2 are GTSNPN and SVGIG (reference sequence). This CDR3 contains 12 residues. The chain's CDR3 is CAAQRRNEKLFF. The CDR3 nucleotides are TGTGCTGCACAGCGTCGTAATGAAAAACTGTTTTTT.

The chain employs TRBV29-1 and TRBJ1-1; D gene unclear. The germline gives CDR1 SQVTM, CDR2 ANQGSEA. This CDR3 is 11 amino acids long. Deletions cut 7 bases from V and 1 base from J, with 7 bases between. CDR3 nucleotide sequence: TGCAGCGGCACAGAGAACACTGAAGCTTTCTTT. This gives the protein CSGTENTEAFF.

The V gene is TRBV28, the J gene TRBJ1-1; no clear D. This CDR3 comprises 15 residues. Germline-derived CDR1 and CDR2 are MDHEN and SYDVKM. Trimming removed 8 bases from V and 0 bases from J, with 16 bases in between. CDR3 nucleotides: TGTGCCAGCGGTAGTATGGACGGCTTGAACACTGAAGCTTTCTTT. This codes for CASGSMDGLNTEAFF. The complete variable domain, with remaining parts taken from reference TRBV28 and TRBJ1-1, reads DVKVTQSSRYLVKRTGEKVFLECVQDMDHENMFWYRQDPGLGLRLIYFSYDVKMKEKGDIPEGYSVSREKKERFSLILESASTNQTSMYLCASGSMDGLNTEAFFGQGTRLTVV.

J is TRBJ2-3 and V is TRBV7-2; tentative D call: TRBD1 (6 bases). The V gene's germline CDR1 is SGHTA and CDR2 FQGNSA. The V gene lost 1 base and the J gene lost 5 bases, with 13 bases spanning the gap. The CDR3 is 15 amino acids. Here the CDR3 reads CASSLVARGGDTQYF. CDR3 coding DNA: TGTGCCAGCAGCTTAGTGGCCAGGGGTGGAGATACGCAGTATTTT.

The gene calls are TRBV30 and TRBJ2-3; D might be TRBD1 or TRBD2, each matching 5 bases. Trimming pared 6 bases from V and 2 bases from J, leaving 21 bases between. This CDR3 spans 16 amino acids. Per germline, CDR1 GTSNPN and CDR2 SVGIG (reference sequence). The DNA of the CDR3 is TGTGCCTGCAATCTCGGGGCCATCAGGTACACAGATACGCAGTATTTT. Protein sequence: CACNLGAIRYTDTQYF.

The chain employs TRBV6-5 and TRBJ2-4, with TRBD1 matching 8 bases. The CDR3 totals 14 residues. The ends lost 2 bases at V and 9 bases at J; junction bases unmatched: 6. CDR1 and CDR2 (germline): MNHEY, SVGAGI. The CDR3, as DNA: TGTGCCAGCAGTTACCGGCAGGGGGCCGGCATTCAGTACTTC. It yields the protein CASSYRQGAGIQYF.

The chain employs TRBV18 and TRBJ1-2; tentative D call: TRBD1 (6 bases). Germline lookup yields CDR1 KGHSH and CDR2 LQKENI. V was clipped by 0 bases and J by 10 bases, with 12 bases between them. The CDR3 is 13 residues long. The CDR3 sequence is CASSPPQQGVYTF. Here the CDR3 DNA reads TGTGCCAGCTCACCACCTCAACAGGGAGTCTACACCTTC.

The chain links TRBV4-3 to TRBJ2-2; D is unresolved. This CDR3 is built from 17 residues. Germline V gene lookup returns CDR1 LGHNA and CDR2 YSLEER. V was trimmed by 4 bases and J by 4 bases, leaving 19 bases between them. CDR3 sequence: CASSPTSRRFGTGELFF. CDR3 coding DNA: TGCGCCAGCAGCCCAACGTCTAGACGATTTGGCACCGGGGAGCTGTTTTTT.

This clone has a single count. The J gene is TRBJ2-1, the V gene TRBV28; D perhaps matches TRBD1 (6 bases). Germline V gene lookup returns CDR1 MDHEN and CDR2 SYDVKM. The V end lost 4 bases, the J end lost 7 bases, and 17 bases lay between the germline ends. This CDR3 region has 15 residues. CDR3 sequence: CASSSPPQGRNEQFF. CDR3 coding DNA: TGTGCCAGCAGTTCCCCCCCCCAGGGGCGAAATGAGCAGTTCTTC.

The genes are TRBV27 and TRBJ1-1; 8 bases match TRBD1. This CDR3 comprises 14 residues. Trimming at V came to 3 bases and at J to 8 bases, leaving 8 bases not matched to a gene. CDR1 is MNHEY, CDR2 SMNVEV, per germline (reference sequence). The CDR3 DNA reads TGTGCCAGCAGTTTTCCCGGACAGGGAACCGAAGCTTTCTTT. Translating it yields CASSFPGQGTEAFF.

The chain uses TRBV5-4 and TRBJ2-1; D possibly uses TRBD1 or TRBD2 (5 bases each). Trimming removed 4 bases at V and 6 bases at J, with 14 bases between. CDR3 length: 14 residues. Looked up from germline, CDR1 is SGHNT and CDR2 is YYREEE (reference sequence). CDR3 loop: CASSLTREINEQFF. The CDR3 DNA sequence: TGTGCCAGCAGCCTGACCAGGGAGATCAATGAGCAGTTCTTC.

The V call is TRBV19, the J call TRBJ1-2, with 7 positions matching TRBD1. Trimming took 6 bases from V and 2 from J; bases not matched to a gene: 9. The length of the CDR3 is 15 residues. Germline loops: CDR1 LNHDA, CDR2 SQIVND (reference sequence). This CDR3 reads CASRERDSPNYGYTF. In DNA form, the CDR3 reads TGTGCCAGTAGGGAGAGGGACAGCCCGAACTATGGCTACACCTTC.